What follows are 11 T cell receptor beta chains derived from one specimen sequenced in a study of early T cells in non-severe SARS-CoV-2 infection. TCRdb re-called the 5' RACE reads through MiXCR, storing one row per CDR3 protein. The repertoire holds over 50,000 distinct CDR3 sequences, approximately 15% seen once, with roughly 10% in the top ten. Sequencing was performed on whole blood, taken at baseline. These receptors were obtained from an adult who was a healthcare worker with PCR-confirmed SARS-CoV-2 infection or an uninfected control (not recorded which).

V usage is TRBV7-6 and J usage is TRBJ1-5; D unresolved. The germline CDR1 and CDR2 sequences are SGHVS and FNYEAQ. Between the trimmed V and J ends, which lost 1 base and 0 bases, there was a span of 10 bases. The CDR3 covers 16 residues. This CDR3 reads CASSLGQALSNQPQHF. CDR3 nucleotides: TGTGCCAGCAGCTTAGGCCAGGCCCTTAGCAATCAGCCCCAGCATTTT.

In its sample, this clonotype was seen many times. The genes are TRBV5-4 and TRBJ2-4; TRBD2 is a possible D gene (6 bases). This CDR3 has 14 residues. CDR1 SGHNT and CDR2 YYREEE come from the germline V gene (reference sequence). V lost 4 bases and J lost 2, with 10 bases in between. CDR3 coding DNA: TGTGCCAGCAGCATCGGGAGCACCAAAAACATTCAGTACTTC. Its translation is CASSIGSTKNIQYF.

In DNA, the CDR3 is TGTGCCAGCAGTGACTCCACCACAGATACGCAGTATTTT. As protein: CASSDSTTDTQYF. J is TRBJ2-3 and V is TRBV6-4; D unresolved. Between the trimmed V and J ends, which lost 0 bases and 2 bases, there was a span of 3 bases. From germline, CDR1 is MRHNA and CDR2 SNTAGT. This CDR3 comprises 13 residues.

This chain joins TRBV12-3 or TRBV12-4 and TRBJ2-7, with TRBD1 matching 10 bases. The CDR3 runs 14 residues. Unmatched junction bases numbered 1, after V lost 3 bases and J lost 2 bases. The DNA of the CDR3 is TGTGCCAGCAGTTTCGGGACAGGGGCCTACGAGCAGTACTTC. Amino acids: CASSFGTGAYEQYF.

This clonotype has at least ten counts. V gene TRBV20-1 combines with J gene TRBJ1-4; 8 bases are a match to TRBD1. Per the germline V gene, CDR1 is DFQATT and CDR2 is SNEGSKA (reference sequence). The CDR3 length is 16 residues. With 4 bases clipped from V and 7 bases from J, the junction kept 14 bases outside the gene matches. CDR3 coding DNA: TGCAGTGCTACTCCTTCGAGGACAGGGTCTTTTGAAAAACTGTTTTTT. This codes for CSATPSRTGSFEKLFF.

This chain uses TRBV10-3 with TRBJ1-6; D not resolved. Trimming pared 3 bases from V and 7 bases from J, leaving 7 bases between. Looked up from germline, CDR1 is ENHRY and CDR2 is SYGVKD. The CDR3 length is 13 residues. CDR3 loop: CAISDGENSPLHF. The CDR3 DNA reads TGTGCCATCAGTGATGGTGAGAATTCACCCCTCCACTTT.

This clonotype was counted between two and nine times. This chain uses TRBV27 with TRBJ2-7; D is unresolved. Germline CDR1 reads MNHEY; CDR2 reads SMNVEV (reference sequence). The V end was cut by 8 bases, the J end by 1 base, with 15 bases between. This CDR3 comprises 14 residues. In nucleotides, the CDR3 is TGTGCCAGCGCCCGTGGACGGACGTCCTACGAGCAGTACTTC. It is translated as CASARGRTSYEQYF.

V gene TRBV6-1 combines with J gene TRBJ2-4; D may be TRBD1 or TRBD2 (5 bases each). Germline loops: CDR1 MNHNS, CDR2 SASEGT. The CDR3 spans 12 residues. Trimming pared 8 bases from V and 4 bases from J, leaving 9 bases between. This CDR3 reads CASGREKNIQYF. Written as DNA, the CDR3 is TGTGCCAGCGGCAGGGAGAAAAACATTCAGTACTTC.

This clonotype was observed a handful of times. This chain links TRBV11-2 with TRBJ1-3; D unclear. Trimming stripped 5 bases from V and 0 bases from J, with 11 bases between. The V gene's germline CDR1 is SGHAT and CDR2 FQNNGV. This CDR3 has 15 residues. CDR3 in DNA: TGTGCCAGCAGCCTCGGTCTTCGCTCTGGAAACACCATATATTTT. This translates into CASSLGLRSGNTIYF. The whole variable domain, filled in from reference TRBV11-2 and TRBJ1-3, reads EAGVAQSPRYKIIEKRQSVAFWCNPISGHATLYWYQQILGQGPKLLIQFQNNGVVDDSQLPKDRFSAERLKGVDSTLKIQPAKLEDSAVYLCASSLGLRSGNTIYFGEGSWLTVV.

This clonotype was found many times. DNA of the CDR3: TGTGCCAGCAGCCATTCGGGCGGTAGCGGGAGGGCCGAGACCTACAATGAGCAGTTCTTC. Translating it yields CASSHSGGSGRAETYNEQFF. The chain carries TRBV7-9 and TRBJ2-1; 11 positions agree with TRBD2. The CDR3 runs to 20 residues. The V and J ends lost 5 bases and 2 bases, in that order; junction bases with no gene match: 17. Looked up from germline, CDR1 is SEHNR and CDR2 is FQNEAQ (reference sequence).

The rearrangement joins TRBV5-1 to TRBJ1-1; D is uncertain. This CDR3 region has 15 residues. Trimming removed 5 bases from V and 3 bases from J, with 17 bases in between. The germline V gene has CDR1 SGHRS and CDR2 YFSETQ. CDR3 protein: CASSSGLIRDTEAFF. In nucleotides, the CDR3 is TGCGCCAGCAGTTCCGGCTTGATTAGGGACACTGAAGCTTTCTTT.